Listed here are 21 T cell receptor beta chains from one sample, sequenced in a study of T cells in tumors after PD-1 blockade. The method was immunoSEQ multiplex PCR; TCRdb's version includes in-frame clones alone and lacks a portion of them. The sample lists under 6,500 clones, roughly 80% seen once, with roughly 48% in the top ten. Source: PBMCs, taken after anti-PD-1 therapy. Every receptor here comes from a human donor with advanced basal cell or squamous cell carcinoma (not recorded which).

The chain has TRBV4-3 and TRBJ1-2; a possible D gene is TRBD1 (5 bases). CDR1 is LGHNA, CDR2 YSLEER, per germline. V dropped 0 bases and J dropped 5 bases, with 16 bases sitting between them. This CDR3 region has 16 residues. Here the CDR3 DNA reads TGCGCCAGCAGCCAAGATCGGGGCGACTACCGATATGGCTACACCTTC. It encodes CASSQDRGDYRYGYTF.

V and J are TRBV5-4 and TRBJ2-3; TRBD2 agrees at 8 bases. CDR1 is SGHNT, CDR2 YYREEE, per germline (reference sequence). CDR3 length equals 17 residues. V was clipped by 0 bases and J by 5 bases; unmatched bases: 11. The CDR3 protein is CASSLGSGGGRGDTQYF. The DNA for the CDR3 is TGTGCCAGCAGCTTGGGTTCCGGCGGGGGGCGCGGAGATACGCAGTATTTT.

The rearrangement uses TRBV28 and TRBJ1-6; a possible D gene is TRBD1 (6 bases). Germline-derived CDR1 and CDR2 are MDHEN and SYDVKM. Deletions cut 5 bases from V and 4 bases from J, with 15 bases between. This CDR3 has 16 amino acids. This chain's CDR3 is CASSEHRVSYNSPLHF. For the CDR3, the DNA is TGTGCCAGCAGTGAACACAGGGTCTCTTATAATTCACCCCTCCACTTT. Variable domain in full (rest from reference TRBV28 and TRBJ1-6): DVKVTQSSRYLVKRTGEKVFLECVQDMDHENMFWYRQDPGLGLRLIYFSYDVKMKEKGDIPEGYSVSREKKERFSLILESASTNQTSMYLCASSEHRVSYNSPLHFGNGTRLTVT.

The chain employs TRBV19 and TRBJ2-7; 8 bases line up with TRBD1. Unmatched junction bases numbered 8, after V lost 6 bases and J lost 1 base. Germline loops: CDR1 LNHDA, CDR2 SQIVND (reference sequence). CDR3 size: 15 residues. The CDR3 region is CASRSQGAGSYEQYF. The CDR3 coding sequence is TGTGCCAGTAGGTCTCAGGGGGCAGGATCCTACGAGCAGTACTTC. Variable domain in full (rest from reference TRBV19 and TRBJ2-7): DGGITQSPKYLFRKEGQNVTLSCEQNLNHDAMYWYRQDPGQGLRLIYYSQIVNDFQKGDIAEGYSVSREKKESFPLTVTSAQKNPTAFYLCASRSQGAGSYEQYFGPGTRLTVT.

The chain is built from TRBV10-3 and TRBJ1-5, with D possibly matching TRBD1 (5 bases). Per germline, CDR1 ENHRY and CDR2 SYGVKD. V lost 2 bases to trimming and J lost 2 bases, with 7 bases between them. CDR3 length: 14 amino acids. CDR3 in amino acids: CAISEIQGNQPQHF. CDR3 coding DNA: TGTGCCATCAGTGAGATACAGGGCAATCAGCCCCAGCATTTT.

The chain links TRBV10-2 to TRBJ1-6; unclear D gene. The germline gives CDR1 WSHSY, CDR2 SAAADI. Trimming shortened V by 7 bases and J by 5 bases, and 12 bases separated the two germline ends. The CDR3 length is 14 residues. The CDR3 region has the DNA TGCGCCAGCACTCCTCTGGTCGATAATTCACCCCTCCACTTT. This encodes CASTPLVDNSPLHF.

The CDR3 reads CASSRQTAAFF. The DNA for the CDR3 is TGTGCCAGCAGTAGACAAACGGCAGCTTTCTTT. The chain carries TRBV6-5 and TRBJ1-1; D gene uncertain. V was shortened by 5 bases and J by 10 bases, with 11 bases between the two germline ends. Germline assignment: CDR1 MNHEY and CDR2 SVGAGI. The CDR3 totals 11 residues.

The chain couples TRBV19 to TRBJ2-6, with a tentative D call TRBD2 (5 bases). The CDR3 has 16 amino acids. Germline V gene lookup returns CDR1 LNHDA and CDR2 SQIVND (reference sequence). The germline V and J ends were trimmed by 5 bases and 4 bases, with 15 bases remaining between them. CDR3 in amino acids: CASSFSPSQGANVLTF. The DNA of the CDR3 is TGTGCCAGTAGTTTTTCTCCTAGCCAGGGGGCCAACGTCCTGACTTTC.

This clone was recorded only once. CDR3 nucleotides: TGTGCTAGTGGTTTGGCCTTGACAGGGAACACTGAAGCTTTCTTT. The encoded protein is CASGLALTGNTEAFF. The rearrangement links TRBV12-5 to TRBJ1-1; tentative D call: TRBD1 (6 bases). The CDR3 totals 15 residues. Germline CDR1 reads LGHNT; CDR2 reads FRNRAP. Trimming cost V 1 base and J 1 base, with 10 bases left between them. The full variable domain, its missing parts supplied by reference TRBV12-5 and TRBJ1-1, is DARVTQTPRHKVTEMGQEVTMRCQPILGHNTVFWYRQTMMQGLELLAYFRNRAPLDDSGMPKDRFSAEMPDATLATLKIQPSEPRDSAVYFCASGLALTGNTEAFFGQGTRLTVV.

This chain links TRBV6-5 with TRBJ2-7; D gene uncertain. Germline loops: CDR1 MNHEY, CDR2 SVGAGI. The CDR3 loop spans 14 amino acids. Trimming left V 0 bases short and J 1 base short, with 7 bases between. The CDR3 loop reads CASSYSSLSYEQYF. In DNA, the CDR3 is TGTGCCAGCAGTTACTCATCACTATCCTACGAGCAGTACTTC.

The rearrangement joins TRBV6-5 to TRBJ2-5; D unclear. In germline, CDR1 is MNHEY, CDR2 SVGAGI. The CDR3 has 12 amino acids. V gave up 11 bases and J gave up 5 bases, with 15 bases separating them. The CDR3 protein is CASSVAGETQYF. CDR3 in DNA: TGTGCCTCGTCAGTTGCCGGGGAGACCCAGTACTTC.

The rearrangement uses TRBV10-3 and TRBJ1-2; tentative D call: TRBD1 (6 bases). Germline lookup yields CDR1 ENHRY and CDR2 SYGVKD. This CDR3 region has 13 residues. Deletions cut 4 bases from V and 7 bases from J, with 13 bases between. CDR3 bases: TGTGCCATCAGTGGCAACAGGGTTTTTGGCTACACCTTC. As protein: CAISGNRVFGYTF.

In DNA form, the CDR3 reads TGTGCCAGCAGCCTCTCGCTGGGCGTCCTGACTTTC. The encoded protein is CASSLSLGVLTF. The rearrangement uses TRBV7-9 and TRBJ2-6; D gene ambiguous. This CDR3 is built from 12 residues. Germline V gene lookup returns CDR1 SEHNR and CDR2 FQNEAQ (reference sequence). The V and J ends lost 5 bases and 12 bases respectively, with 11 bases between them.

V and J are TRBV6-2 or TRBV6-3 and TRBJ2-2, with D uncertain. V was cut by 2 bases and J by 5 bases, with 9 bases left in between. Germline loops: CDR1 MNHEY, CDR2 SVGEGT. The CDR3 consists of 14 residues. The CDR3 protein is CASSYPYSTGELFF. The CDR3 DNA reads TGTGCCAGCAGTTACCCTTATAGTACCGGGGAGCTGTTTTTT.

The rearrangement links TRBV27 to TRBJ2-3; 8 positions match TRBD2. Germline loops: CDR1 MNHEY, CDR2 SMNVEV (reference sequence). The CDR3 is 15 residues long. Trimming removed 2 bases from V and 1 base from J; junction bases left unmatched: 2. This CDR3 is CASSLTGGGTDTQYF. CDR3 nucleotides: TGTGCCAGCAGTTTAACGGGGGGGGGCACAGATACGCAGTATTTT.

The V and J genes are TRBV19 and TRBJ1-5; weak D call: TRBD1 (5 bases). Germline V lookup: CDR1 LNHDA, CDR2 SQIVND (reference sequence). V shed 2 bases and J shed 0 bases, with 8 bases lying between them. This CDR3 spans 15 amino acids. For the CDR3, the DNA is TGTGCCAGTAGTATATCGGGGGATAGCAATCAGCCCCAGCATTTT. It codes for CASSISGDSNQPQHF.

The rearrangement uses TRBV19 and TRBJ1-5, with TRBD1 as a possible D gene (5 bases). CDR3 length: 16 residues. Trimming removed 7 bases from V and 0 bases from J, with 16 bases in between. In germline, CDR1 is LNHDA, CDR2 SQIVND (reference sequence). The CDR3 bases are TGTGCCAGTACCCATCTGGGGGTTTATAGCAATCAGCCCCAGCATTTT. Its protein product is CASTHLGVYSNQPQHF.

CDR3 in DNA: TGTGCCAGCAGTTTACTTGCAGGGGCTAACTATGGCTACACCTTC. The encoded protein is CASSLLAGANYGYTF. The gene calls are TRBV28 and TRBJ1-2, with D tentatively TRBD1 (6 bases). V was clipped by 2 bases and J by 0 bases, with 10 bases between them. Germline CDR1 MDHEN, CDR2 SYDVKM. The CDR3 extends over 15 amino acids.

A single count supports this clone. V gene TRBV7-8 combines with J gene TRBJ1-1; 12 nucleotides match TRBD1. The CDR3 runs 18 residues. The V and J ends lost 1 base and 6 bases, in that order; junction bases with no gene match: 12. Germline-derived CDR1 and CDR2 are SGHVS and FQNEAQ. The CDR3 region is CASSLDPGQGAYGAEAFF. As DNA, the CDR3 is TGTGCCAGCAGCTTAGACCCGGGACAGGGGGCGTATGGTGCTGAAGCTTTCTTT.

This clone has just a few counts. The chain couples TRBV24-1 to TRBJ1-5; TRBD1 might be the D (6 bases). Germline V gene sequence: CDR1 KGHDR, CDR2 SFDVKD. The CDR3 contains 14 residues. Trimming took off 2 bases at V and 6 bases at J, with 10 bases between the two ends. The CDR3 DNA reads as TGTGCCACCAGTGATTCTTCAGGGGCTCAGCCCCAGCATTTT. Residues: CATSDSSGAQPQHF.

The J gene is TRBJ2-3, the V gene TRBV7-2; 9 bases are shared with TRBD2. The length of the CDR3 is 16 residues. In germline, CDR1 is SGHTA, CDR2 FQGNSA. Trimming at V came to 2 bases and at J to 2 bases, leaving 5 bases not matched to a gene. The CDR3 spells CASSLLPSGATDTQYF. The CDR3, as DNA: TGTGCCAGCAGCTTACTCCCTAGCGGGGCCACAGATACGCAGTATTTT. The full variable domain, its missing parts supplied by reference TRBV7-2 and TRBJ2-3, is GAGVSQSPSNKVTEKGKDVELRCDPISGHTALYWYRQSLGQGLEFLIYFQGNSAPDKSGLPSDRFSAERTGGSVSTLTIQRTQQEDSAVYLCASSLLPSGATDTQYFGPGTRLTVL.